The following is a TCR beta chain sequence with its context. Its antigen is unidentified. The data were obtained in a study of OX40 agonist ivuxolimab in advanced cancers. Study in general: Patients were treated with intravenous ivuxolimab, dosed at 0.01 to 10 mg/kg and infused every 2 weeks. Whole-study results and caveats: CD8+ T cells were the subset that, on average, had more expanded clones than CD4+.

Profiling relied on immunoSEQ multiplex PCR, and the TCRdb table lists in-frame clones only, not all of them. The sample lists more than 90,000 clones, roughly 80% occurring once. This CDR3 is built from 18 residues. The J segment lost 1 base and the V segment lost 8 bases, leaving 14 bases of the junction unmatched. Germline-derived CDR1 and CDR2 are SGHAT and FQNNGV. Sequenced here: CD4+ or CD8+ T cells sorted from blood, sampled in a trial of the OX40 agonist ivuxolimab. The V gene is TRBV11-2, the J gene TRBJ2-6, with 7 positions matching TRBD1. The source is an adult with an advanced solid tumor such as melanoma, head and neck, liver or kidney cancer. This CDR3 reads CASRLRTGALSGANVLTF. The CDR3 region has the DNA TGTGCCAGCCGACTACGTACAGGGGCATTGTCTGGGGCCAACGTCCTGACTTTC.